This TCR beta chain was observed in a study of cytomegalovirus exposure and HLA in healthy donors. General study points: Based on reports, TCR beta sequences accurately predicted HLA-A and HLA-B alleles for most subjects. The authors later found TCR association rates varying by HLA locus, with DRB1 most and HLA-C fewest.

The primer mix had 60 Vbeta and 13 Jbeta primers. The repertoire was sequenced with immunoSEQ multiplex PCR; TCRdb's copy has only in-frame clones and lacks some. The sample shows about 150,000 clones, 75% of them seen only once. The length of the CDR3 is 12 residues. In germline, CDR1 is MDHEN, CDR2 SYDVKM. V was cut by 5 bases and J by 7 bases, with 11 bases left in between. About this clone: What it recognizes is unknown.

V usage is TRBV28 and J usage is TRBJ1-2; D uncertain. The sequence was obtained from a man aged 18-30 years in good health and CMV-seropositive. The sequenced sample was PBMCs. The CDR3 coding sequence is TGTGCCAGCAGTACTACTCAAGGTGGCTACACCTTC. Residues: CASSTTQGGYTF.